One and the same sample provided the 17 T cell receptor beta chains below, sequenced in a study of CD8 T cells in Susac syndrome (dated by TCRdb to between 2019 and 2020). To prepare the library, the immunoSEQ multiplex PCR assay was applied. RNA was extracted using the RNeasy kit, and roughly 0.45 to 1 microgram was reverse transcribed with random hexamers. TCRdb reprocessed the public reads (quality trimming at Q25 with fastp, clone calling with MiXCR) and kept in-frame beta chains. Merged by CDR3 protein, the rows form single entries marked with the most common genes and DNA. Across this sample there are 170,000 or so distinct CDR3 sequences, with approximately 95% seen only once. Around 0.12% of the sample is in the top ten clones. The material sequenced was CD4+ T cells from PBMCs. These TCRs come from a human donor with Susac syndrome.

This clonotype was seen once. The chain has TRBV9 and TRBJ2-1, with D possibly matching TRBD1 (5 bases). This CDR3 comprises 14 residues. The germline V gene has CDR1 SGDLS and CDR2 YYNGEE. The V end was cut by 4 bases, the J end by 6 bases, with 14 bases between. The CDR3 protein is CASSTQGVSNEQFF. CDR3 nucleotide sequence: TGTGCCAGCAGCACCCAGGGCGTAAGCAATGAGCAGTTCTTC.

This clonotype was observed a single time. The chain carries TRBV28 and TRBJ2-7; D gene ambiguous. V shed 6 bases and J shed 2 bases, with 8 bases lying between them. The V gene's germline CDR1 is MDHEN and CDR2 SYDVKM. The CDR3 has 12 residues. The CDR3 reads CASSLRPYEQYF. Written as DNA, the CDR3 is TGTGCCAGCAGCCTAAGGCCCTACGAGCAGTACTTC.

The chain is built from TRBV29-1 and TRBJ2-7; tentatively, D is TRBD2 (7 bases). The V and J ends lost 4 bases and 2 bases respectively, with 21 bases between them. The CDR3 length is 16 residues. Germline lookup yields CDR1 SQVTM and CDR2 ANQGSEA. The CDR3 is CSVGDPRGTMTYEQYF. CDR3 nucleotide sequence: TGCAGCGTTGGAGATCCGAGGGGGACTATGACCTACGAGCAGTACTTC.

This clonotype was seen just once. This chain joins TRBV19 and TRBJ2-1; D is possibly TRBD2 (5 bases). V was shortened by 4 bases and J by 5 bases, with 15 bases between the two germline ends. Germline-derived CDR1 and CDR2 are LNHDA and SQIVND (reference sequence). CDR3 length equals 15 residues. CDR3 DNA: TGTGCCAGTAGTAGACTACCCGGACCCGACAATGAGCAGTTCTTC. It specifies CASSRLPGPDNEQFF.

J is TRBJ2-3 and V is TRBV29-1; D uncertain. The CDR3 length is 12 residues. Germline lookup yields CDR1 SQVTM and CDR2 ANQGSEA. Trimming stripped 7 bases from V and 5 bases from J, with 13 bases between. The CDR3 reads CSGRLNGDTQYF. The CDR3 bases are TGCAGCGGCAGGCTAAATGGAGATACGCAGTATTTT.

The chain employs TRBV29-1 and TRBJ2-7; D may be TRBD2 (5 bases). V lost 4 bases and J 5 bases, leaving 12 bases between the germline ends. Germline V lookup: CDR1 SQVTM, CDR2 ANQGSEA. The CDR3 is 12 amino acids. The CDR3 bases are TGCAGCGTTGTTCTCCGGCGGGACGAGCAGTACTTC. It yields the protein CSVVLRRDEQYF.

The chain carries TRBV20-1 and TRBJ2-5; 11 nucleotides agree with TRBD2. Germline CDR1 DFQATT, CDR2 SNEGSKA (reference sequence). CDR3 length: 16 residues. V gave up 2 bases and J gave up 2 bases; unmatched junction bases: 7. The CDR3: CSARTTSGRRQETQYF. For the CDR3, the DNA is TGCAGTGCTAGAACAACTAGCGGGAGAAGGCAAGAGACCCAGTACTTC.

J is TRBJ2-4 and V is TRBV3-1; 7 bases are a match to TRBD1. Germline V CDR1 and CDR2: LGHDT, YNNKEL (reference sequence). The CDR3 length is 17 residues. The trim removed 1 base at V and 3 bases at J, leaving 9 bases unmatched. CDR3 bases: TGTGCCAGCAGCCAAGCCGGACAGGCCGGAAGCAAAAACATTCAGTACTTC. Translating it yields CASSQAGQAGSKNIQYF.

The V call is TRBV2, the J call TRBJ2-5, with D tentatively TRBD1 (6 bases). Trimming shortened V by 5 bases and J by 5 bases, and 18 bases separated the two germline ends. Germline V gene sequence: CDR1 SNHLY, CDR2 FYNNEI. The CDR3 extends over 15 amino acids. CDR3 sequence reads: CASSLPRGRGETQYF. CDR3 coding DNA: TGTGCCAGCAGTCTACCCAGGGGAAGGGGGGAGACCCAGTACTTC.

This sequence joins TRBV6-5 and TRBJ2-7, with unresolved D. The CDR3 extends over 12 amino acids. CDR1 is MNHEY, CDR2 SVGAGI, per germline. Between the trimmed V and J ends, which lost 7 bases and 3 bases, there was a span of 10 bases. CDR3 protein: CASKGRYYEQYF. DNA for the CDR3: TGTGCCAGCAAGGGCAGATACTACGAGCAGTACTTC.

J is TRBJ2-1 and V is TRBV5-4; 9 bases match TRBD2. V shed 4 bases, J shed 9 bases, and the junction held 17 bases outside the gene matches. This CDR3 is built from 17 residues. Germline V gene sequence: CDR1 SGHNT, CDR2 YYREEE (reference sequence). CDR3 nucleotide sequence: TGTGCCAGCAGCCCGGTAGCTGGCGGGGGGGCCGGTAGTGAGCAGTTCTTC. Translation gives CASSPVAGGGAGSEQFF. Looking up the rest from reference TRBV5-4 and TRBJ2-1 gives the full variable domain: ETGVTQSPTHLIKTRGQQVTLRCSSQSGHNTVSWYQQALGQGPQFIFQYYREEENGRGNFPPRFSGLQFPNYSSELNVNALELDDSALYLCASSPVAGGGAGSEQFFGPGTRLTVL.

This chain connects TRBV30 to TRBJ2-7, with D unclear. The V gene lost 4 bases and the J gene lost 0 bases, with 7 bases spanning the gap. CDR3 length equals 12 residues. Germline V CDR1 and CDR2: GTSNPN, SVGIG (reference sequence). CDR3 in amino acids: CAWNKVSYEQYF. As DNA, the CDR3 is TGTGCCTGGAACAAAGTCTCCTACGAGCAGTACTTC.

The chain carries TRBV20-1 and TRBJ2-5, with TRBD2 identical over 10 bases. J was trimmed by 5 bases and V by 4 bases; bases with no gene match: 7. Germline assignment: CDR1 DFQATT and CDR2 SNEGSKA (reference sequence). The CDR3 sequence is 14 residues long. CDR3: CSAITGTSVETQYF. CDR3 in DNA: TGCAGTGCTATCACCGGGACTAGCGTGGAGACCCAGTACTTC.

This clonotype appeared a single time. J is TRBJ2-3 and V is TRBV10-3; weak D call: TRBD1 (6 bases). The germline gives CDR1 ENHRY, CDR2 SYGVKD. The CDR3 length is 14 residues. V lost 3 bases to trimming and J lost 7 bases, with 14 bases between them. CDR3 sequence reads: CAISDSVGANTQYF. DNA of the CDR3: TGTGCCATCAGTGATAGCGTGGGGGCAAATACGCAGTATTTT.

This rearrangement joins TRBV25-1 to TRBJ2-7; TRBD1 matches at 7 bases. V shed 1 base and J 5 bases; nucleotides not matched to a gene: 11. CDR3 length: 16 residues. The germline V gene encodes CDR1 MGHDK and CDR2 SYGVNS. The DNA for the CDR3 is TGTGCCAGCAGTGAATCTGGAGGACAGGCGATCCACGAGCAGTACTTC. Residues: CASSESGGQAIHEQYF.

The V and J genes are TRBV18 and TRBJ2-5; the D is unclear. CDR1 and CDR2 (germline): KGHSH, LQKENI. This CDR3 is 11 amino acids long. V lost 4 bases and J lost 3, with 3 bases in between. The CDR3 region is CASSHKETQYF. In DNA, the CDR3 is TGTGCCAGCTCACATAAAGAGACCCAGTACTTC.

V usage is TRBV4-3 and J usage is TRBJ2-3; no clear D gene. The V end was cut by 1 base, the J end by 8 bases, with 16 bases between. Germline CDR1 is LGHNA and CDR2 is YSLEER. This CDR3 spans 15 amino acids. CDR3 DNA: TGCGCCAGCAGCCAAGCTCCCAGGTCCGCGGTTACGCAGTATTTT. Amino acids: CASSQAPRSAVTQYF.